A single sample gave rise to the 2 T cell receptor beta chains below, sequenced in a study of T cells in women clearing cervical HPV infection (dated by TCRdb to 2016 to 2019). The library was produced with the immunoSEQ multiplex PCR assay. TCRdb provides this immuneACCESS table in a form limited to in-frame rearrangements. Some clones are lacking; in checked studies, under half of them reflect an unresolved V gene, and why the rest are absent is not known. The sample's table covers about 40,000 clones. The ten most abundant clones make up approximately 4.8% of the sample. Sequenced sample: blood buffy coat. These receptors were obtained from a woman between 18 and 70 years old with a cervical HPV16 infection that either progressed to CIN3+ or cleared (not recorded which).

With respect to this clone: Read sequence stops 3 residues before the CDR3 end, and the germline J gene provides the missing end. The chain has TRBV12-3 or TRBV12-4 and TRBJ2-4; 15 bases fit TRBD2. This CDR3 has 15 amino acids. J gave up 5 bases and V 6 bases, and 2 bases lay outside the gene matches. The CDR3 loop is CASRRTSGGENIQYF. The CDR3 bases that were read are TGTGCCAGCAGGCGGACTAGCGGGGGGGAAAACATT.

CDR3 residues: CSAGADSRPYEQYF. Incomplete CDR3 DNA: TGCAGTGCTGGAGCAGACAGCAGGCCCTACGAG. This chain uses TRBV20-1 with TRBJ2-7, with a weak D call TRBD1 (5 bases). Sequencing ends 3 residues short of the CDR3 end; the germline J gene provides the rest. Between the trimmed V and J ends, which lost 5 bases and 2 bases, there was a span of 16 bases. Germline CDR1 reads DFQATT; CDR2 reads SNEGSKA (reference sequence). This CDR3 has 14 amino acids.